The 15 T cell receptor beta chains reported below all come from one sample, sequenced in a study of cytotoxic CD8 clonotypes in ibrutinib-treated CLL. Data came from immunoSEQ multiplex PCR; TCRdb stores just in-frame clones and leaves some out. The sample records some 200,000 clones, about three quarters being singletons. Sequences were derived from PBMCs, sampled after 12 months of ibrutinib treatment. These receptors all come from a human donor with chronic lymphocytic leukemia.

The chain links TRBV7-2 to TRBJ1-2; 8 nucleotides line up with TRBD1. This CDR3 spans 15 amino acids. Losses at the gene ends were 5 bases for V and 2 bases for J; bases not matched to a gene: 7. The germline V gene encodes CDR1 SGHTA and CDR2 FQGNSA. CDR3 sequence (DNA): TGTGCCAGCAGCCCAGGGGGCGCATCCAACTATGGCTACACCTTC. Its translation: CASSPGGASNYGYTF.

The CDR3 DNA reads as TGTGCCGCACACAGGGGTTACGAGCAGTACTTC. Translating gives CAAHRGYEQYF. J is TRBJ2-7 and V is TRBV30; 7 bases agree with TRBD1. The junction had 5 bases not matched to a gene; V was cut back by 8 bases and J by 4 bases. This CDR3 comprises 11 residues. Germline assignment: CDR1 GTSNPN and CDR2 SVGIG (reference sequence).

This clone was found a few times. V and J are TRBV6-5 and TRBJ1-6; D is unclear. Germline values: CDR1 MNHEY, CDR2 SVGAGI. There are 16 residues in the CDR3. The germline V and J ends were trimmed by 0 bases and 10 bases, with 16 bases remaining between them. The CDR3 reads CASSYSIGEVFSPLHF. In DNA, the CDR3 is TGTGCCAGCAGTTACTCGATCGGGGAGGTTTTCTCACCCCTCCACTTT.

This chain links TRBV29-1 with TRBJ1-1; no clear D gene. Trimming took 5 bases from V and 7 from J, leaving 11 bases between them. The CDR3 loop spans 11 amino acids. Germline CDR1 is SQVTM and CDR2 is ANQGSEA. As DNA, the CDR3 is TGCAGCGTTCAAAACACCTTTGAAGCTTTCTTT. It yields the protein CSVQNTFEAFF.

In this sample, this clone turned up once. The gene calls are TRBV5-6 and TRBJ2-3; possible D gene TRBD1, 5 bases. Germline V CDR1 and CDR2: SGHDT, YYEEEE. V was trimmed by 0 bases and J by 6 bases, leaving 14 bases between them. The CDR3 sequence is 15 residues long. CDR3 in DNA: TGTGCCAGCAGCTTGGGTATGCAGGGCCGGGATACGCAGTATTTT. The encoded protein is CASSLGMQGRDTQYF.

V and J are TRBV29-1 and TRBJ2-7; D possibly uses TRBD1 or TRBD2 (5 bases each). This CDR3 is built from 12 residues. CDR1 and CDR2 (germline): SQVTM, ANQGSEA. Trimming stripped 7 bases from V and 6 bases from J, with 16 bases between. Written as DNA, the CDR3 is TGCAGCGCAACCGGGACCTCTTTCGAGCAGTACTTC. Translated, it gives CSATGTSFEQYF.

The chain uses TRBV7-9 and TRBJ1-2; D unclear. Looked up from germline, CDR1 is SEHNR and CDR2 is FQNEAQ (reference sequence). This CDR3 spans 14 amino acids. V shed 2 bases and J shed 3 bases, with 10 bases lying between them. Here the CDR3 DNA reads TGTGCCAGCAGCTTAAATCAGGCAGACTATGGCTACACCTTC. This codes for CASSLNQADYGYTF.

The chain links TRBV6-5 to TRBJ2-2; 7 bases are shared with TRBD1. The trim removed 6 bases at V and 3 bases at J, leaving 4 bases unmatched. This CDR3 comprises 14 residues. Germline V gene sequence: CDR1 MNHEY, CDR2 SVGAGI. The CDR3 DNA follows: TGTGCCAGCAGGATCCAGGGGGACACCGGGGAGCTGTTTTTT. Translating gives CASRIQGDTGELFF.

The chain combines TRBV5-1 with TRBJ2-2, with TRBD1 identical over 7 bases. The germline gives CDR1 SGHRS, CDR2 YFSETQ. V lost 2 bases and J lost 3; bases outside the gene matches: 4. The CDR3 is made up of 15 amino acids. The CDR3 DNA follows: TGCGCCAGCAGCTTTACCGGGACAGACACCGGGGAGCTGTTTTTT. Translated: CASSFTGTDTGELFF.

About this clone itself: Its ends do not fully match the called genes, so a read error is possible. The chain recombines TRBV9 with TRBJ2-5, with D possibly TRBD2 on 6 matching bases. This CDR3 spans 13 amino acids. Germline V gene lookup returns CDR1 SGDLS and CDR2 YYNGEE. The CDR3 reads CASSESGQGTQYF. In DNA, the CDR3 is TGTGCCAGCAGCGAGAGCGGGCAAGGGACCCAGTACTTC.

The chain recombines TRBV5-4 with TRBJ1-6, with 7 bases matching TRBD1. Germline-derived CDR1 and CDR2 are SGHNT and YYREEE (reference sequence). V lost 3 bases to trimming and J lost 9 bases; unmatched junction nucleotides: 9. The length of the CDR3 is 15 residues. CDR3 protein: CASSSGQEARSPLHF. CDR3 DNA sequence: TGTGCCAGCAGCTCCGGACAGGAGGCCCGTTCACCCCTCCACTTT. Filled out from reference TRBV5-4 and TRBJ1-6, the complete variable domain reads ETGVTQSPTHLIKTRGQQVTLRCSSQSGHNTVSWYQQALGQGPQFIFQYYREEENGRGNFPPRFSGLQFPNYSSELNVNALELDDSALYLCASSSGQEARSPLHFGNGTRLTVT.

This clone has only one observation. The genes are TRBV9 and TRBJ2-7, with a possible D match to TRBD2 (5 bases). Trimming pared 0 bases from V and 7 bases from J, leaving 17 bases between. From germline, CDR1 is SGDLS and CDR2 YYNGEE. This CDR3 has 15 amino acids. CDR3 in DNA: TGTGCCAGCAGCGTAGTTTCCGGACTCCCGGGGGAGCAGTACTTC. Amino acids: CASSVVSGLPGEQYF.

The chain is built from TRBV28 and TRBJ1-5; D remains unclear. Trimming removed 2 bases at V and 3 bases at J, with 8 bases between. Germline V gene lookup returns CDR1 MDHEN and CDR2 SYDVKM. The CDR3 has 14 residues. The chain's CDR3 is CASSLVSNNQPQHF. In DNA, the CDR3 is TGTGCCAGCAGTTTAGTCTCCAACAATCAGCCCCAGCATTTT.

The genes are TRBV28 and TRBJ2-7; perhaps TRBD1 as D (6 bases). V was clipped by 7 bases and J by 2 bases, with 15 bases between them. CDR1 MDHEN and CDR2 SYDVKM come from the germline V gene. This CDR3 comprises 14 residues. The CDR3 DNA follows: TGTGCCAGCAAACTCAGGGGTGGGACCTACGAGCAGTACTTC. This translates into CASKLRGGTYEQYF. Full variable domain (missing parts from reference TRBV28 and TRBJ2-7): DVKVTQSSRYLVKRTGEKVFLECVQDMDHENMFWYRQDPGLGLRLIYFSYDVKMKEKGDIPEGYSVSREKKERFSLILESASTNQTSMYLCASKLRGGTYEQYFGPGTRLTVT.

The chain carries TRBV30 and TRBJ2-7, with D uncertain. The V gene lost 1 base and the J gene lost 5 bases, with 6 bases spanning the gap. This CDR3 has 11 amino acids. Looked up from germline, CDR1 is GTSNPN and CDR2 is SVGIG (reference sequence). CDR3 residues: CAWSGHHEQYF. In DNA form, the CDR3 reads TGTGCCTGGAGTGGTCACCACGAGCAGTACTTC.